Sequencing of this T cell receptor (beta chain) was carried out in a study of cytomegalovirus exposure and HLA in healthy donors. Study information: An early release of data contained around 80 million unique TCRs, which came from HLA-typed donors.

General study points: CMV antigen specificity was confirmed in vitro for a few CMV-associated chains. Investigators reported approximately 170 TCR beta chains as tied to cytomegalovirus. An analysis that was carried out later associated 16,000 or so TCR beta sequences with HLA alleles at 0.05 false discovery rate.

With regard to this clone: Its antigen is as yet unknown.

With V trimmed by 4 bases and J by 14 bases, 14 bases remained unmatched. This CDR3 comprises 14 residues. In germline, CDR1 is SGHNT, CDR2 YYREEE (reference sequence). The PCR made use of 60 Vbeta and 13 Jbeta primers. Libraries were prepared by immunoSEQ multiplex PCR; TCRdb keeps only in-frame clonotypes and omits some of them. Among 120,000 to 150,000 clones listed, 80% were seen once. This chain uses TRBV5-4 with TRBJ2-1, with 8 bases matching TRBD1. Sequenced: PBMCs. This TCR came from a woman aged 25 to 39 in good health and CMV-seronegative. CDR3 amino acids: CASSRGQGSPEKFF. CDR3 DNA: TGTGCCAGCAGCCGAGGACAGGGAAGCCCGGAGAAGTTCTTC.